The next 30 T cell receptor beta chains were all read from a single sample in a study of T cell responses to AZD1222 COVID-19 vaccine. Assay: immunoSEQ multiplex PCR; the TCRdb copy retains only in-frame clones and omits some. The sample includes about 130,000 clones, around nine tenths seen only once; the top ten take about 3.7%. Sequenced here: peripheral blood, sampled on day 0 of AZD1222 vaccination. The receptors were sampled from an adult in good health.

The V call is TRBV7-2, the J call TRBJ1-1; TRBD1 matches at 7 bases. Germline assignment: CDR1 SGHTA and CDR2 FQGNSA. V dropped 6 bases and J dropped 4; count of bases not matched to a gene: 8. The CDR3 has 14 residues. CDR3 nucleotides: TGTGCCAGCAGAATAACAGGGACAGCCACTGAAGCTTTCTTT. Protein product: CASRITGTATEAFF.

The chain is built from TRBV19 and TRBJ1-2; a possible D gene is TRBD1 (5 bases). Trimming removed 10 bases at V and 4 bases at J, with 13 bases between. The CDR3 has 12 amino acids. Germline lookup yields CDR1 LNHDA and CDR2 SQIVND (reference sequence). For the CDR3, the DNA is TGTGCCACCGCCCGGGGGTCCTATGGCTACACCTTC. As protein: CATARGSYGYTF.

This chain links TRBV5-4 with TRBJ2-5, with D unresolved. V lost 5 bases to trimming and J lost 5 bases, with 10 bases between them. CDR3 length equals 12 residues. Germline loops: CDR1 SGHNT, CDR2 YYREEE (reference sequence). The CDR3 DNA reads TGTGCCAGCAGGTCCCCCACGGAGACCCAGTACTTC. Residues: CASRSPTETQYF.

CDR3 amino acids: CATSSGNYGYTF. CDR3 nucleotide sequence: TGTGCCACCAGTTCGGGTAACTATGGCTACACCTTC. The J gene is TRBJ1-2, the V gene TRBV24-1; the D is unclear. The CDR3 loop spans 12 amino acids. Looked up from germline, CDR1 is KGHDR and CDR2 is SFDVKD. The V end was cut by 6 bases, the J end by 1 base, with 5 bases between.

This chain connects TRBV9 to TRBJ1-4; 8 bases align to TRBD1. The germline gives CDR1 SGDLS, CDR2 YYNGEE. The CDR3 covers 15 residues. V lost 3 bases to trimming and J lost 7 bases; unmatched junction nucleotides: 8. CDR3 sequence: CASSAQGGGGEKLFF. The CDR3 DNA is TGTGCCAGCAGCGCACAGGGGGGAGGCGGTGAAAAACTGTTTTTT. Full variable domain (rest looked up from reference TRBV9 and TRBJ1-4): DSGVTQTPKHLITATGQRVTLRCSPRSGDLSVYWYQQSLDQGLQFLIQYYNGEERAKGNILERFSAQQFPDLHSELNLSSLELGDSALYFCASSAQGGGGEKLFFGSGTQLSVL.

The chain employs TRBV10-3 and TRBJ1-1; D not certain. V was clipped by 8 bases and J by 2 bases, with 15 bases between them. This CDR3 is 14 amino acids long. The germline V gene encodes CDR1 ENHRY and CDR2 SYGVKD. The CDR3 DNA reads as TGTGCCATCGGGAAGGAGGCTTTAAACACTGAAGCTTTCTTT. Translating gives CAIGKEALNTEAFF.

The count of this clone is one. This chain uses TRBV6-4 with TRBJ1-5, with TRBD1 as a possible D gene (6 bases). V lost 6 bases, J lost 0 bases, and 12 bases lay in between. CDR1 and CDR2 (germline): MRHNA, SNTAGT. This CDR3 comprises 15 residues. As DNA, the CDR3 is TGTGCCAGCAGGGGGGGGCTTATTAGCAATCAGCCCCAGCATTTT. Its protein product is CASRGGLISNQPQHF.

The chain has TRBV18 and TRBJ1-5; no clear D gene. The ends were cut back, 4 bases at V and 4 bases at J, with 8 bases in the middle. Per germline, CDR1 KGHSH and CDR2 LQKENI. The CDR3 covers 13 residues. CDR3 sequence reads: CASSRAENQPQHF. The DNA of the CDR3 is TGTGCCAGCTCACGGGCAGAAAATCAGCCCCAGCATTTT.

The DNA for the CDR3 is TGTGCCAGCAGCCTAGACAGGGCGTCCCGCTCCTACGAGCAGTACTTC. Translating it yields CASSLDRASRSYEQYF. This sequence joins TRBV7-2 and TRBJ2-7, with 7 bases lining up with TRBD1. The length of the CDR3 is 16 residues. Germline values: CDR1 SGHTA, CDR2 FQGNSA. The ends lost 5 bases at V and 0 bases at J; junction bases unmatched: 10.

The V call is TRBV29-1, the J call TRBJ1-5; maybe TRBD1 (5 bases). The CDR3 loop spans 13 amino acids. CDR1 is SQVTM and CDR2 is ANQGSEA in the germline V gene. The V gene lost 6 bases and the J gene lost 2 bases, with 11 bases spanning the gap. CDR3 region: CSVQWGGNQPQHF. The CDR3 DNA sequence: TGCAGCGTCCAGTGGGGGGGCAATCAGCCCCAGCATTTT.

The V call is TRBV5-4, the J call TRBJ1-5; D is ambiguous. CDR3 size: 14 residues. The V gene lost 0 bases and the J gene lost 4 bases, with 8 bases spanning the gap. Per the germline V gene, CDR1 is SGHNT and CDR2 is YYREEE (reference sequence). The CDR3 DNA reads as TGTGCCAGCAGCTTGGACGGAAAAAATCAGCCCCAGCATTTT. It codes for CASSLDGKNQPQHF.

This chain joins TRBV9 and TRBJ2-7; TRBD1 aligns across 8 bases. Germline V CDR1 and CDR2: SGDLS, YYNGEE. With V trimmed by 4 bases and J by 7 bases, 4 bases remained unmatched. The CDR3 contains 12 residues. CDR3: CASSPGQGEQYF. As DNA, the CDR3 is TGTGCCAGCAGCCCCGGACAGGGAGAGCAGTACTTC.

The rearrangement uses TRBV6-6 and TRBJ2-2, with 11 positions matching TRBD2. The V gene's germline CDR1 is MNHNY and CDR2 SVGAGI (reference sequence). This CDR3 has 15 amino acids. Trimming cost V 2 bases and J 7 bases; bases outside gene matches: 3. The CDR3 loop is CASSYTSGSGGELFF. The CDR3 DNA reads TGTGCCAGCAGTTACACTAGCGGGAGTGGCGGGGAGCTGTTTTTT.

This clone was seen once. The rearrangement uses TRBV5-6 and TRBJ1-5; D not resolved. The CDR3 covers 15 residues. From germline, CDR1 is SGHDT and CDR2 YYEEEE. The V gene lost 0 bases and the J gene lost 1 base, with 8 bases spanning the gap. CDR3 DNA sequence: TGTGCCAGCAGCTTGGGGCAAACCAGCAATCAGCCCCAGCATTTT. It specifies CASSLGQTSNQPQHF.

The chain uses TRBV5-3 and TRBJ2-3; weak D call: TRBD2 (5 bases). TRBV5-3 has ORF status, its function being uncertain. The CDR3 has 12 residues. Trimming pared 9 bases from V and 2 bases from J, leaving 10 bases between. The CDR3 loop reads CAKKDSTDTQYF. The CDR3 nucleotides are TGTGCCAAAAAGGACTCCACAGATACGCAGTATTTT.

As DNA, the CDR3 is TGTGCCAGCAGTGAAACCCGAGCCATAGGTACGCAGTATTTT. Its translation is CASSETRAIGTQYF. The gene calls are TRBV2 and TRBJ2-3; D gene uncertain. Trimming shortened V by 2 bases and J by 8 bases, and 14 bases separated the two germline ends. The CDR3 contains 14 residues. Germline V gene data show CDR1 as SNHLY and CDR2 as FYNNEI.

The V gene is TRBV19, the J gene TRBJ1-1; no definite D call. Germline loops: CDR1 LNHDA, CDR2 SQIVND (reference sequence). V lost 2 bases and J lost 6, with 7 bases in between. The CDR3 runs to 12 residues. In nucleotides, the CDR3 is TGTGCCAGTAGTATACCTGGCGCTGAAGCTTTCTTT. Its translation is CASSIPGAEAFF.

This clone was detected a few times. Mismatch with germline at one junction end may stem from a read error. The gene calls are TRBV10-2 and TRBJ1-1; D uncertain. The CDR3 runs to 14 residues. Germline CDR1 and CDR2: WSHSY and SAAADI. CDR3 DNA: TGCGCCAGCCGTGAAAGGGAGACCTGGGCTGAAGCTTTCTTT. Translated, it gives CASRERETWAEAFF.

This chain joins TRBV28 and TRBJ1-4; D remains unclear. The V gene lost 5 bases and the J gene lost 4 bases, with 20 bases spanning the gap. CDR3 length: 17 amino acids. Per germline, CDR1 MDHEN and CDR2 SYDVKM. The CDR3 DNA reads TGTGCCAGCAGTGTATATGATTCGCACCGGGGTAATGAAAAACTGTTTTTT. Its protein product is CASSVYDSHRGNEKLFF. The full variable domain, its missing parts supplied by reference TRBV28 and TRBJ1-4, is DVKVTQSSRYLVKRTGEKVFLECVQDMDHENMFWYRQDPGLGLRLIYFSYDVKMKEKGDIPEGYSVSREKKERFSLILESASTNQTSMYLCASSVYDSHRGNEKLFFGSGTQLSVL.

V usage is TRBV2 and J usage is TRBJ1-1; D gene uncertain. CDR3 length: 14 amino acids. The V end was cut by 11 bases, the J end by 0 bases, with 16 bases between. Germline lookup yields CDR1 SNHLY and CDR2 FYNNEI. CDR3 coding DNA: TGTGCCGGCACACTTCATCGGTTGAACACTGAAGCTTTCTTT. Translation gives CAGTLHRLNTEAFF.

The chain employs TRBV5-6 and TRBJ2-7, with TRBD1 identical over 8 bases. Germline CDR1 reads SGHDT; CDR2 reads YYEEEE. Losses at the gene ends were 0 bases for V and 4 bases for J; bases not matched to a gene: 12. The CDR3 loop spans 17 amino acids. CDR3: CASSLGFRGLVDYEQYF. CDR3 coding DNA: TGTGCCAGCAGCTTGGGGTTCAGGGGGCTGGTGGATTACGAGCAGTACTTC.

This clone was found once. V is TRBV4-3 and J is TRBJ2-4; D might be TRBD1 (6 bases). V dropped 1 base and J dropped 6 bases, with 7 bases sitting between them. The CDR3 sequence is 13 residues long. Germline V gene lookup returns CDR1 LGHNA and CDR2 YSLEER. This CDR3 reads CASSQGGGNIQYF. CDR3 DNA sequence: TGCGCCAGCAGCCAAGGAGGGGGAAACATTCAGTACTTC.

DNA for the CDR3: TGTGCCAGCAGCCCGGGACCGAGCTATGGCTACACCTTC. Translated, it gives CASSPGPSYGYTF. The rearrangement joins TRBV7-9 to TRBJ1-2, with D perhaps TRBD1 (5 bases). Germline CDR1 and CDR2: SEHNR and FQNEAQ (reference sequence). The ends were cut back, 5 bases at V and 4 bases at J, with 11 bases in the middle. This CDR3 is built from 13 residues.

The chain carries TRBV3-1 (or the pseudogene TRBV3-2) and TRBJ1-2; tentative D call: TRBD1 (5 bases). The CDR3 runs 14 residues. Trimming took off 3 bases at V and 3 bases at J, with 11 bases between the two ends. CDR1 is LGHDT and CDR2 is YNNKEL in the germline V gene (reference sequence). The CDR3 here is CASSQGDTHYGYTF. CDR3 coding DNA: TGTGCCAGCAGCCAGGGGGATACCCACTATGGCTACACCTTC.

The chain combines TRBV2 with TRBJ2-7; the D gene is possibly TRBD1 (5 bases). This CDR3 spans 13 amino acids. Trimming cost V 10 bases and J 4 bases, with 17 bases left between them. CDR1 is SNHLY and CDR2 is FYNNEI in the germline V gene. CDR3 in DNA: TGTGCCACCACGAACGGCAGGGTTTACGAGCAGTACTTC. This gives the protein CATTNGRVYEQYF.

This CDR3 is CAWSVHPTGGNSPLHF. For the CDR3, the DNA is TGTGCCTGGAGTGTCCACCCGACTGGAGGGAATTCACCCCTCCACTTT. This chain connects TRBV30 to TRBJ1-6; no clear D gene. Trimming took 0 bases from V and 7 from J, leaving 16 bases between them. The germline V gene encodes CDR1 GTSNPN and CDR2 SVGIG (reference sequence). CDR3 length equals 16 residues.

J is TRBJ2-7 and V is TRBV29-1; the D gene is possibly TRBD1 (6 bases). This CDR3 spans 11 amino acids. The V end lost 7 bases, the J end lost 6 bases, and 13 bases lay between the germline ends. Germline V lookup: CDR1 SQVTM, CDR2 ANQGSEA. The CDR3 region is CSAQGVGEQYF. DNA for the CDR3: TGCAGCGCACAGGGAGTTGGCGAGCAGTACTTC.

The chain employs TRBV27 and TRBJ2-7; D might be TRBD2 (6 bases). V gave up 5 bases and J gave up 4 bases, with 15 bases separating them. Germline V gives CDR1 MNHEY, CDR2 SMNVEV (reference sequence). The CDR3 is made up of 14 amino acids. The CDR3 sequence: CASSPRGKIYEQYF. The CDR3 DNA is TGTGCCAGCAGTCCCCGGGGGAAGATTTACGAGCAGTACTTC.

V and J are TRBV5-1 and TRBJ2-2, with 9 bases lining up with TRBD2. The CDR3 loop spans 14 amino acids. CDR1 SGHRS and CDR2 YFSETQ come from the germline V gene. V dropped 7 bases and J dropped 5; count of bases not matched to a gene: 6. CDR3 sequence reads: CASSGAGGTGELFF. DNA of the CDR3: TGCGCCAGCTCGGGAGCGGGAGGAACCGGGGAGCTGTTTTTT.

This sequence joins TRBV19 and TRBJ1-3, with unresolved D. Trimming shortened V by 5 bases and J by 0 bases, and 11 bases separated the two germline ends. The V gene's germline CDR1 is LNHDA and CDR2 SQIVND (reference sequence). The CDR3 is 15 residues long. CDR3 in DNA: TGTGCCAGTAGTCAACTGAGTCACTCTGGAAACACCATATATTTT. Protein sequence: CASSQLSHSGNTIYF.